One and the same sample provided the 2 T cell receptor beta chains below, sequenced in a study of CD8+ T cells in alopecia areata (dated by TCRdb to 2016 to 2019). Library preparation was by the immunoSEQ multiplex PCR assay. For TCR sequencing, RNA was extracted from every sample and reverse transcribed into cDNA to serve as template. TCRdb holds this immuneACCESS table with in-frame rearrangements only. Some clones are missing; in checked studies, unresolved V genes explain under half, and the rest has no known cause. A total of about 180,000 clones appear in this sample, 45% to 60% of them only once. The top ten hold around 10% of the sample. The treatment or condition label of this sample denotes: oral pan-JAK inhibitor, 5-10 mg twice daily. Sequencing was performed on CD8+ T cells sorted from blood, taken at week 52, from a patient treated with tofacitinib. These receptors all stem from a human donor with alopecia areata.

The DNA for the CDR3 is TGCGCCAGCAGCCAAGTCGGCAGGGTACTTACTTACGCCAATAATTCACCCCTCCACTTT. This encodes CASSQVGRVLTYANNSPLHF. The chain combines TRBV4-1 with TRBJ1-6; a possible D gene is TRBD1 (5 bases). The V gene lost 1 base and the J gene lost 5 bases, with 24 bases spanning the gap. CDR3 size: 20 residues. The V gene's germline CDR1 is MGHRA and CDR2 YSYEKL.

Comment on this clone: At one end the junction does not follow the germline gene, possibly because of a read error. The chain combines TRBV2 with TRBJ1-1; tentative D call: TRBD1 (6 bases). Germline-derived CDR1 and CDR2 are SNHLY and FYNNEI. The CDR3 extends over 11 amino acids. The CDR3 region is CASSPRGQGVF. CDR3 nucleotides: TGTGCCAGCAGCCCACGGGGACAAGGGGTCTTT. Supplemented by reference TRBV2 and TRBJ1-1, the full variable domain reads EPEVTQTPSHQVTQMGQEVILRCVPISNHLYFYWYRQILGQKVEFLVSFYNNEISEKSEIFDDQFSVERPDGSNFTLKIRSTKLEDSAMYFCASSPRGQGVFGQGTRLTVV.